The text below deals with one T cell receptor beta chain. Its antigen is not known. The V end lost 4 bases, the J end lost 11 bases, and 21 bases lay between the germline ends. The CDR3 runs to 14 residues. The V gene's germline CDR1 is SGDLS and CDR2 YYNGEE. These data belong to a study of T cell repertoires in cytomegalovirus infection. TCRdb redid the calling of the reads with MiXCR, one entry per CDR3 protein. The sample contains about 530,000 distinct CDR3 sequences, around 27% of which appear only once. General study points: Ex vivo, HLA-C-restricted CMV-specific TCR beta clonotypes prevailed over the rest of the response. Cumulative frequency of public TCR beta families picked out carriers of CMV plus the relevant HLA.

The sequence came from a human donor in good health (CMV status not recorded). Some clones in this sample may be carry-over from other donors' samples. Sequencing input: PBMCs. The genes are TRBV9 and TRBJ1-1; no definite D call. This chain's CDR3 is CASSPLNSGNGAFF. DNA of the CDR3: TGTGCCAGCAGCCCCCTGAACTCCGGGAACGGTGCTTTCTTT.